A single sample is the source of the 5 T cell receptor beta chains below, sequenced in a study of blood T cell repertoires in COVID-19. The table came from immunoSEQ multiplex PCR; TCRdb's copy has only in-frame clones and leaves some out. Altogether 200,000 to 250,000 clones are present, more than 65% being singletons, with the ten largest covering around 2%. Sequences were obtained from peripheral blood. Receptors originate from a woman in her sixties or seventies with acute or convalescent COVID-19.

The chain is built from TRBV5-1 and TRBJ2-1, with D hard to call. V was pared by 4 bases and J by 5 bases, with 4 bases between. Germline loops: CDR1 SGHRS, CDR2 YFSETQ. CDR3 size: 11 residues. The CDR3 loop is CASSGDNEQFF. DNA of the CDR3: TGCGCCAGCAGCGGAGACAATGAGCAGTTCTTC.

The chain combines TRBV2 with TRBJ1-1, with D hard to call. The length of the CDR3 is 9 residues. The V gene's germline CDR1 is SNHLY and CDR2 FYNNEI. V lost 8 bases to trimming and J lost 10 bases, with 8 bases between them. CDR3 DNA sequence: TGTGCCAGCGGGAGTCTAGCTTTCTTT. As protein: CASGSLAFF.

The CDR3 region has the DNA TGTGCCAGCAGCTCTGATCGCGGGGGGTATGGCTACACCTTC. This gives the protein CASSSDRGGYGYTF. V is TRBV5-6 and J is TRBJ1-2; D perhaps matches TRBD1 (5 bases). V shed 3 bases and J shed 5 bases, with 14 bases lying between them. The CDR3 totals 14 residues. CDR1 is SGHDT and CDR2 is YYEEEE in the germline V gene.

This sequence joins TRBV5-1 and TRBJ2-6, with D tentatively TRBD2 (7 bases). The V gene lost 0 bases and the J gene lost 4 bases, with 11 bases spanning the gap. Germline V gene sequence: CDR1 SGHRS, CDR2 YFSETQ. The CDR3 has 16 amino acids. The CDR3: CASSLAGGTGANVLTF. DNA of the CDR3: TGCGCCAGCAGCTTGGCCGGGGGGACAGGGGCCAACGTCCTGACTTTC.

This chain joins TRBV3-1 (or the pseudogene TRBV3-2) and TRBJ2-2; TRBD1 matches at 7 bases. The CDR3 contains 18 residues. Trimming cost V 0 bases and J 3 bases; bases outside gene matches: 10. CDR1 is LGHDT and CDR2 is YNNKEL in the germline V gene (reference sequence). The CDR3 DNA reads TGTGCCAGCAGCCAAGATGTAAGTCGGGACAGCTACACCGGGGAGCTGTTTTTT. Translated, it gives CASSQDVSRDSYTGELFF.